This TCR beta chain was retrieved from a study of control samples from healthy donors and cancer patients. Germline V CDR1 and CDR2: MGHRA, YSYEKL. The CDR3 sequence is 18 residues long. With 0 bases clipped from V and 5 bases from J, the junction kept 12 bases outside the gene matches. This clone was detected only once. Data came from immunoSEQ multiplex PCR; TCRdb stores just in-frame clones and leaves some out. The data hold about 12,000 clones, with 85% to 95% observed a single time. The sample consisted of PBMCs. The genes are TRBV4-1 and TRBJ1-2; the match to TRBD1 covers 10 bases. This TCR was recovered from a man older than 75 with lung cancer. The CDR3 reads CASSQDQVTGGVGYGYTF. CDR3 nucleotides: TGCGCCAGCAGCCAAGATCAGGTGACAGGGGGCGTGGGGTATGGCTACACCTTC.